This T cell receptor beta chain was sequenced for a study of T cell repertoires in cytomegalovirus infection. The study's findings and limits: Pooled public TCR beta family frequency picked out CMV carriers with the relevant HLA. Ex vivo, HLA-C-restricted CMV-specific TCR beta clonotypes prevailed over the rest of the response.

This clonotype came up many times. Its specificity is not known. Via MiXCR, TCRdb re-called the reads, giving one row per CDR3 protein. Of under 200,000 distinct CDR3 sequences listed, about a tenth were seen once; the top ten hold approximately 4.2%. Germline values: CDR1 SGHTA, CDR2 FQGTGA. The CDR3 covers 14 residues. J was trimmed by 4 bases and V by 5 bases; bases with no gene match: 8. Sequenced material: PBMCs. The chain combines TRBV7-3 with TRBJ2-7; 7 nucleotides agree with TRBD2. The clonotype was recovered from a human donor in good health (CMV status not recorded). Some clones in this sample may be carry-over from other donors' samples. The CDR3 here is CASSPSGVSYEQYF. The CDR3 bases are TGTGCCAGCAGCCCTAGCGGAGTTTCTTACGAGCAGTACTTC.